Included here is one TCR beta chain sequence, with context. Its antigen is still unknown. One base away there is no much larger clone; base qualities are not given. The germline V end is reduced by 3 bases and the J end by 5 bases; junction bases left unmatched: 8. The CDR3 holds 15 amino acids from the cysteine to the phenylalanine. Left in the record is the CDR3 DNA by itself, 45 bases read in frame from the first base. CDR1 and CDR2 were assigned from the germline V gene as LGHNA and YSLEER. TCR beta libraries were generated from genomic DNA with the immunoSEQ kit, following the manufacturer's recommendations. Library preparation used a first multiplex PCR with proprietary primers, then a second PCR adding unique barcodes, with bead cleanups after each round. Each sample batch included a kit-provided positive control reaction and a negative control reaction. The final libraries underwent checking on an Agilent 4200 TapeStation D1000 ScreenTape, volumetric pooling, and quantification by qPCR. Sequencing was performed on an Illumina NextSeq500 using a MidOutput 150-cycle cartridge, with 156 Read1 cycles, 15 Index1 cycles, and the kit custom primers. The pooled library was loaded at around 0.93 pM with about 20% PhiX control spiked in. The authors' analysis ran thus. Vendor-processed data were analyzed in R, with a clonotype defined as all T cells sharing the same CDR3 nucleotide sequence. In the clone abundance analyses, frequencies were normalized to the 10,000 most abundant clones in each sample. Public T cell clones, which averaged fewer than five per sample, were removed prior to analysis. An abundance difference of at least 32-fold between compartments was the criterion for calling clonotypes tumor-enriched or baseline blood-enriched. A beta-binomial differential abundance model was used to identify clonotypes that expanded or contracted between blood time points. Tumor-blood repertoire similarity was measured with the Baroni-Urbani and Buser coefficient, and group comparisons used two-tailed Wilcoxon tests in R. What TCRdb holds here is the immuneACCESS table cut down to in-frame rearrangements. Part of the clones is not present; checked against another copy, under half of the missing clones reflect an unresolved V gene, and the others are unexplained. V and J calls and clone size are as listed in that table; D and trimming were resolved from the DNA. This sample holds about 150,000 clones; roughly 90% were observed only once. About 17% of the sample lies in the top ten.

Per the publication, the time point label means: blood 4 weeks post-SBRT, at nephrectomy. In the paper's terms, the treatment or condition label means: 15 Gy SBRT to primary tumor, nephrectomy 4 weeks later. Samples came from a clinical trial, in which primary renal cell carcinomas received 15 Gy stereotactic body radiation therapy followed by nephrectomy 4 weeks later. Serial peripheral blood from radiation-treated patients was sampled at baseline, 2 weeks and 4 weeks after SBRT to track tumor-enriched clonotypes. All patients had renal cell carcinoma with clear cell pathology. Genomic DNA for TCR sequencing was prepared using the QIAamp DNA Blood Mini Kit (Qiagen). The analyses included just those samples that passed every quality control check. The sample originates from a study of radiation and T cells in renal cell carcinoma (dated by TCRdb to the early 2020s). Context from the whole study: In total, 50 to 60 samples, comprising around 26 tumors and 27 peripheral blood samples, were subjected to TCR beta sequencing. In the 40 to 55 samples combined, 4 million to 5 million unique CDR3 nucleotide sequences were found, encoding some 2,500,000 unique CDR3 amino acid sequences. The final blood draw took place at 4 weeks after radiation, the same time as nephrectomy.

Broad study findings and their caveats: An increase in top tumor clonotypes in blood was observed from baseline to 2 weeks post-radiation, followed by contraction by 4 weeks, which was taken to suggest transient expansion of tumor-resident clones. Effects of radiation dose or scheduling on the TCR repertoire could not be addressed with the single-armed trial design. Changes in the blood repertoire were not tracked past 4 weeks after treatment. No pretreatment tumor biopsies were available, so the baseline intratumoral presence of clonotypes could not be determined.

The starting material was blood, obtained from a patient whose treatment included radiotherapy and nephrectomy. The sequence came from a woman between 50 and 59 years old with renal cell carcinoma. This receptor chain uses TRBV4-3 and TRBJ2-5; the central 8 bases match TRBD2. The bases are TGCGCCAGCAGCCAGGGAAGCGGGAGATGGGAGACCCAGTACTTC. This sequence encodes CASSQGSGRWETQYF.